These T cell receptor beta chains were read from a single sample in a study of blood T cell repertoires in COVID-19. Generated by immunoSEQ multiplex PCR, the TCRdb table keeps only in-frame clones and is missing some. Of about 210,000 clones in the sample, 70% to 90% were seen once. Sequencing was performed on peripheral blood. These receptors originate from a woman of 80 years or more with acute or convalescent COVID-19. Each CDR3 is given with its conserved first and last residue. A D gene is named only where the DNA matches it firmly. The size entry is marked missing in some rows and otherwise reads once, few, many or a size class.

V: TRBV6-2/TRBV6-3
J: TRBJ1-3
size: .
D: .
DNA: TGTGCCAGCAGTTACAGTAGCGGGGGGCCGTCTGGAAACACCATATATTTT
CDR3: CASSYSSGGPSGNTIYF

V: TRBV6-2/TRBV6-3
J: TRBJ2-4
size: .
D: .
DNA: TGTGCCAGCAGTTCATCAGGGGTTCGGGACATTCAGTACTTC
CDR3: CASSSSGVRDIQYF

V: TRBV19
J: TRBJ1-5
size: .
D: .
DNA: TGTGCCAGTACCCCGGAAGGGCGGGGCGATCAGCCCCAGCATTTT
CDR3: CASTPEGRGDQPQHF

V: TRBV6-6
J: TRBJ2-5
size: .
D: TRBD1
DNA: TGTGCCAGCAGTGGGACAGGGGGCGGTGAGACCCAGTACTTC
CDR3: CASSGTGGGETQYF

V: TRBV7-9
J: TRBJ1-2
size: .
D: .
DNA: TGTGCCAGCAGTCATATTAGGGCGGGATATGGCTACACCTTC
CDR3: CASSHIRAGYGYTF

V: TRBV2
J: TRBJ1-2
size: .
D: TRBD1
DNA: TGTGCCAGCAGTGCCCAGGGGGTGAACTATGGCTACACCTTC
CDR3: CASSAQGVNYGYTF

V: TRBV19
J: TRBJ2-7
size: .
D: TRBD1
DNA: TGTGCCAGTAGTATGACAGGGGTAATCCGCGAGCAGTACTTC
CDR3: CASSMTGVIREQYF

V: TRBV14
J: TRBJ2-5
size: .
D: TRBD2
DNA: TGTGCCAGCAGCCCCCTGACTAGCGGCGAGACCCAGTACTTC
CDR3: CASSPLTSGETQYF

V: TRBV19
J: TRBJ1-2
size: .
D: .
DNA: TGTGCCAGTAGTTTCGACATGTATGGCTACACCTTC
CDR3: CASSFDMYGYTF

V: TRBV4-1
J: TRBJ1-3
size: .
D: TRBD1
DNA: TGCGCCAGCAGCCGGACAGGTTTGAACTCTGGAAACACCATATATTTT
CDR3: CASSRTGLNSGNTIYF

V: TRBV6-4
J: TRBJ2-5
size: .
D: TRBD2
DNA: TGTGCCAGCAGTGACCCGACTAGCGGGAGTATAGAGACCCAGTACTTC
CDR3: CASSDPTSGSIETQYF

V: TRBV6-5
J: TRBJ2-2
size: .
D: .
DNA: TGTGCCAGCACCCCGGGGGTAGGCGGGGAGCTGTTTTTT
CDR3: CASTPGVGGELFF

V: TRBV19
J: TRBJ2-1
size: few
D: .
DNA: TGTGCCAGTAGTAAGGAGTTTATCTCCTACAATGAGCAGTTCTTC
CDR3: CASSKEFISYNEQFF

V: TRBV27
J: TRBJ2-5
size: .
D: TRBD1
DNA: TGTGCCAGCAGTTTATTGGACAGGGGGTTGGAGACCCAGTACTTC
CDR3: CASSLLDRGLETQYF

V: TRBV6-5
J: TRBJ1-5
size: .
D: TRBD1
DNA: TGTGCCAGCAGTAGACAGGGGGATTTGGGTCAGCCCCAGCATTTT
CDR3: CASSRQGDLGQPQHF

V: TRBV27
J: TRBJ2-1
size: .
D: TRBD2
DNA: TGTGCCAGCAGTGGGGGAGGGACTAGATGGAGCAATGAGCAGTTCTTC
CDR3: CASSGGGTRWSNEQFF

V: TRBV11-2
J: TRBJ2-6
size: .
D: TRBD2
DNA: TGTGCCAGCAGCTCCTACGGCGGGAGTTCTAGGGCCAACGTCCTGACTTTC
CDR3: CASSSYGGSSRANVLTF

V: TRBV3-1/TRBV3-2
J: TRBJ1-6
size: .
D: .
DNA: TGTGCCAGCACAGGGGCCTATAATTCACCCCTCCACTTT
CDR3: CASTGAYNSPLHF

V: TRBV5-1
J: TRBJ1-2
size: .
D: .
DNA: TGCGCCAGCAGCAACGACATCAGCTTTGGCTACACCTTC
CDR3: CASSNDISFGYTF

V: TRBV9
J: TRBJ1-1
size: few
D: TRBD1
DNA: TGTGCCAGCAGCGTAGTAGCCAGCGTGGGACAGGGGAACACTGAAGCTTTCTTT
CDR3: CASSVVASVGQGNTEAFF

V: TRBV4-1
J: TRBJ1-5
size: .
D: TRBD1
DNA: TGCGCCAGCAGCCCTCGGGACAGGGGGGCTCATCAGCCCCAGCATTTT
CDR3: CASSPRDRGAHQPQHF

V: TRBV3-1/TRBV3-2
J: TRBJ2-3
size: .
D: TRBD2
DNA: TGTGCCAGCAGCCTCCTAGCGGGAGATACGCAGTATTTT
CDR3: CASSLLAGDTQYF

V: TRBV5-8
J: TRBJ1-3
size: .
D: TRBD1
DNA: TGTGCCAGCAGCTTACAGGGGGGAAACACCATATATTTT
CDR3: CASSLQGGNTIYF

V: TRBV18
J: TRBJ1-2
size: .
D: .
DNA: TGTGCCAGCTCGACAGGACAGACCCCCTATGACTACACCTTC
CDR3: CASSTGQTPYDYTF

V: TRBV5-6
J: TRBJ2-7
size: .
D: .
DNA: TGTGCCAGCAGCCTGGGAGTCCGCGAGCAGTACTTC
CDR3: CASSLGVREQYF

V: TRBV4-2
J: TRBJ2-1
size: .
D: TRBD2
DNA: TGTGCCAGCTCCGGGACTAGGGGCTCCTACAATGAGCAGTTCTTC
CDR3: CASSGTRGSYNEQFF

V: TRBV28
J: TRBJ1-2
size: .
D: TRBD1
DNA: TGTGCCAGCAGGCCTCAGGGGGCCGACTATGGCTACACCTTC
CDR3: CASRPQGADYGYTF

V: TRBV5-6
J: TRBJ1-5
size: .
D: .
DNA: TGTGCCAGCAGCTTTAGGGGTTCCAGTCAGCCCCAGCATTTT
CDR3: CASSFRGSSQPQHF

V: TRBV11-2
J: TRBJ1-1
size: once
D: .
DNA: TGTGCCAGCAGCTTAGGGGCCGGCACTGAAGCTTTCTTT
CDR3: CASSLGAGTEAFF

V: TRBV7-3
J: TRBJ2-7
size: .
D: .
DNA: TGTGCCAGCAGCCCCACAGGGTCCGTATACGAGCAGTACTTC
CDR3: CASSPTGSVYEQYF

V: TRBV3-1/TRBV3-2
J: TRBJ1-1
size: .
D: .
DNA: TGTGCCAGCAGCTTCGGGGTCGGCAACACTGAAGCTTTCTTT
CDR3: CASSFGVGNTEAFF

V: TRBV7-9
J: TRBJ1-1
size: few
D: TRBD1
DNA: TGTGCCGGACAGGGGGCTACTGAAGCTTTCTTT
CDR3: CAGQGATEAFF

V: TRBV24-1
J: TRBJ1-6
size: .
D: .
DNA: TGTGCCACCAGTGAGTCCCCGAATTCACCCCTCCACTTT
CDR3: CATSESPNSPLHF

V: TRBV7-9
J: TRBJ2-7
size: .
D: .
DNA: TGTGCCAGCAGCTTAGATGTCAGGGTAGGAGACGAGCAGTACTTC
CDR3: CASSLDVRVGDEQYF

V: TRBV19
J: TRBJ1-4
size: .
D: TRBD1
DNA: TGTGCCAGTAGTAGCGCAGGGGGTAATGAAAAACTGTTTTTT
CDR3: CASSSAGGNEKLFF

V: TRBV30
J: TRBJ2-7
size: .
D: .
DNA: TGTGCCTGGAGCGTCTTCAGTTCGATCTCCGAGCAGTACTTC
CDR3: CAWSVFSSISEQYF

V: TRBV7-2
J: TRBJ1-5
size: .
D: .
DNA: TGTGCCAGCAGTACCCAGGGGAATGGGCCCCAGCATTTT
CDR3: CASSTQGNGPQHF

V: TRBV2
J: TRBJ1-6
size: .
D: TRBD1
DNA: TGTGCCAGCACATTGACAGGGTTCTCACCCCTCCACTTT
CDR3: CASTLTGFSPLHF

V: TRBV5-1
J: TRBJ2-3
size: .
D: .
DNA: TGCGCCAGCAGCTTGGGGGCAGACAGGCTAGATACGCAGTATTTT
CDR3: CASSLGADRLDTQYF

V: TRBV2
J: TRBJ1-2
size: .
D: TRBD1
DNA: TGTGCCAGCAGTGCCCAGGGGGCGTGGGCTGGCTACACCTTC
CDR3: CASSAQGAWAGYTF

V: TRBV7-2
J: TRBJ2-1
size: .
D: TRBD2
DNA: TGTGCCAGCAGCACAGTGCGGACTAGCGGTTTCTACAATGAGCAGTTCTTC
CDR3: CASSTVRTSGFYNEQFF

V: TRBV27
J: TRBJ1-6
size: .
D: .
DNA: TGTGCCAGCAGAGCCTCTGGGAGGGGGTCTTATTCACCCCTCCACTTT
CDR3: CASRASGRGSYSPLHF

V: TRBV5-1
J: TRBJ1-2
size: .
D: TRBD1
DNA: TGCGCCAGCAGCCCCCCGGGGACAGCTGGCTACACCTTC
CDR3: CASSPPGTAGYTF

V: TRBV28
J: TRBJ1-1
size: .
D: .
DNA: TGTGCCAGCAGTCCGTTCGCGTCAGGGATTCCTGAAGCTTTCTTT
CDR3: CASSPFASGIPEAFF

V: TRBV24-1
J: TRBJ2-2
size: .
D: TRBD1
DNA: TGTGCCACCAGTGACATAGGGACAGGGCAAACCGGGGAGCTGTTTTTT
CDR3: CATSDIGTGQTGELFF

V: TRBV6-6
J: TRBJ2-1
size: .
D: .
DNA: TGTGCCGCCAGCGATAGCTCCTACAATGAGCAGTTCTTC
CDR3: CAASDSSYNEQFF

V: TRBV5-4
J: TRBJ2-5
size: .
D: TRBD1
DNA: TGTGCCAGCAGCCCGATTAGGGGGCGTGAAGAGACCCAGTACTTC
CDR3: CASSPIRGREETQYF

V: TRBV6-6
J: TRBJ1-3
size: .
D: .
DNA: TGTGCCAGCACCTTGGGGGGACTCTCTGGAAACACCATATATTTT
CDR3: CASTLGGLSGNTIYF